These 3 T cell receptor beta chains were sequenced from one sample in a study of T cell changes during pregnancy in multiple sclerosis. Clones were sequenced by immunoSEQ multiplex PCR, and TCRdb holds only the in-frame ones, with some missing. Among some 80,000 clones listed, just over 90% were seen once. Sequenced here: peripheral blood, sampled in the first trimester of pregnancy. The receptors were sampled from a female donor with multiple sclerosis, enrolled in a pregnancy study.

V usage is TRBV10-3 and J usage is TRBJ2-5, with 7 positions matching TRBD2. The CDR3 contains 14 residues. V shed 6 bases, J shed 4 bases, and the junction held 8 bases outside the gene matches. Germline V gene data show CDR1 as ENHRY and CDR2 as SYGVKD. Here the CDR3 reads CAISSRTSGETQYF. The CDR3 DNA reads TGTGCCATCAGCTCCAGGACTAGTGGAGAGACCCAGTACTTC.

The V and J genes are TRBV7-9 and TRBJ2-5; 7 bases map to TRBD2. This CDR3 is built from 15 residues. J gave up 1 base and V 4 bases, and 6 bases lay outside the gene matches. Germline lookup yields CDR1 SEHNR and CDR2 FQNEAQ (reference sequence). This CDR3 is CASSSHLAVQETQYF. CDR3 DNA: TGTGCCAGCAGCTCCCACCTAGCGGTCCAAGAGACCCAGTACTTC.

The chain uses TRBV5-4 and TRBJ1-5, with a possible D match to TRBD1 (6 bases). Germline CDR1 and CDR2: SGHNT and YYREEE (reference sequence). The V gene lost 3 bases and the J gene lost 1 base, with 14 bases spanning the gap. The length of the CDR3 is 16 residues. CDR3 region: CASSWGGKGSNQPQHF. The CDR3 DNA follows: TGTGCCAGCAGCTGGGGGGGCAAGGGGAGCAATCAGCCCCAGCATTTT.